This T cell receptor beta chain was captured by sequencing in a study of radiotherapy plus CTLA-4 blockade in lung cancer (dated by TCRdb to the late 2010s). As for the study more broadly: Among the enrolled patients, about 19% had an objective response, and about 29% reached disease control.

On the study overall, not on this receptor specifically: The strongest predictors of response were reported to be early dynamic shifts in blood T cell clones along with a rise in serum interferon-beta following radiation. After treatment with radiotherapy and ipilimumab, TCR clones that came from tumors expanded in the peripheral blood.

A note on this clone: What antigen it recognizes has not been identified. No clone much larger than this one lies a single base away; base qualities are absent.

Focal radiation therapy combined with CTLA-4 blockade (ipilimumab) was tested in patients with chemo-refractory metastatic non-small-cell lung cancer. The library was prepared using the immunoSEQ multiplex PCR assay. Imported from immuneACCESS, the table was reduced by TCRdb to in-frame sequences with V and J called. These copies leave out some clones; in studies compared against another copy, an unresolved V gene accounts for under half, and the cause of the remainder is not known. This sample has under 50,000 clones in its table, and 79% of those were observed once. The top ten clones comprise less than 25% of the sample. The TCR was taken from a human donor with non-small cell lung cancer that progressed on radiotherapy plus ipilimumab. The sample was peripheral blood, taken from a patient treated with radiotherapy plus ipilimumab.

In nucleotides, the sequence is TGTGCCAGCTCCTCGGACAGGGGGGGCTATGGCTACACCTTC. It specifies CASSSDRGGYGYTF. The sequence joins TRBV18 to TRBJ1-2; 10 bases in between match TRBD1. The CDR3 numbers 14 residues from cysteine through phenylalanine. This entry keeps only the CDR3 DNA: 42 bases, framed from base 1. V ends up 6 bases short and J 4 bases short, with an unmatched junction base count of 5. CDR1 and CDR2 are read off the germline V gene as KGHSH and LQKENI.